Listed below are T cell receptor beta chains from one sample, sequenced in a study of blood T cell repertoires in COVID-19. The table came from immunoSEQ multiplex PCR; TCRdb's copy has only in-frame clones and leaves some out. Among 300,000 to 350,000 clones listed, over 85% were seen once. Sample: peripheral blood. These receptors all stem from an older woman with COVID-19, enrolled during active disease. The CDR3 runs from the conserved cysteine through the conserved F or W. D genes are given only for firm matches.

13 | TRBD1 | TRBJ2-7 | TRBV28 | TGTGCCAGCAGTTACCGGACAGGCTACGAGCAGTACTTC | CASSYRTGYEQYF
15 | TRBD1 | TRBJ1-1 | TRBV4-1 | TGCGCCAGCAGCCAAACAGGGGCGGGGAACACTGAAGCTTTCTTT | CASSQTGAGNTEAFF
15 | . | TRBJ1-1 | TRBV7-8 | TGTGCCAGCAGCTTAGCTGGGGGCTTAGGCACTGAAGCTTTCTTT | CASSLAGGLGTEAFF
12 | . | TRBJ1-2 | TRBV7-9 | TGTGCCAGCAGCTACAGGGACTATGGCTACACCTTC | CASSYRDYGYTF
14 | . | TRBJ1-3 | TRBV29-1 | TGCAGCGTTGAAGGGGGCCCGACTGGAAACACCATATATTTT | CSVEGGPTGNTIYF
14 | TRBD1 | TRBJ1-3 | TRBV14 | TGTGCCAGCAGCCTGACAGGGACTGGAAACACCATATATTTT | CASSLTGTGNTIYF
15 | . | TRBJ1-1 | TRBV29-1 | TGCAGCGCCGGGGGAAAGGATATGAGAAACACTGAAGCTTTCTTT | CSAGGKDMRNTEAFF
15 | . | TRBJ1-5 | TRBV4-1 | TGCGCCAGCAGCCCCCAGATAACGGGGAATCAGCCCCAGCATTTT | CASSPQITGNQPQHF
14 | . | TRBJ2-7 | TRBV9 | TGTGCCAGCAGCGATCGGCTAGAATCCTACGAGCAGTACTTC | CASSDRLESYEQYF
14 | TRBD1 | TRBJ2-5 | TRBV11-1 | TGTGCCAGCAGCAAGCGGACAGGCTACGAGACCCAGTACTTC | CASSKRTGYETQYF
12 | . | TRBJ1-1 | TRBV19 | TGTGCCAGTAGTGGACAGCGCACTGAAGCTTTCTTT | CASSGQRTEAFF
14 | . | TRBJ2-1 | TRBV7-2 | TGTGCCAGCAGCTTAGCAGGATGGGGCGGTGAGCAGTTCTTC | CASSLAGWGGEQFF
11 | . | TRBJ2-5 | TRBV20-1 | TGCAGTGCTACCCCGGGGGAGACCCAGTACTTC | CSATPGETQYF